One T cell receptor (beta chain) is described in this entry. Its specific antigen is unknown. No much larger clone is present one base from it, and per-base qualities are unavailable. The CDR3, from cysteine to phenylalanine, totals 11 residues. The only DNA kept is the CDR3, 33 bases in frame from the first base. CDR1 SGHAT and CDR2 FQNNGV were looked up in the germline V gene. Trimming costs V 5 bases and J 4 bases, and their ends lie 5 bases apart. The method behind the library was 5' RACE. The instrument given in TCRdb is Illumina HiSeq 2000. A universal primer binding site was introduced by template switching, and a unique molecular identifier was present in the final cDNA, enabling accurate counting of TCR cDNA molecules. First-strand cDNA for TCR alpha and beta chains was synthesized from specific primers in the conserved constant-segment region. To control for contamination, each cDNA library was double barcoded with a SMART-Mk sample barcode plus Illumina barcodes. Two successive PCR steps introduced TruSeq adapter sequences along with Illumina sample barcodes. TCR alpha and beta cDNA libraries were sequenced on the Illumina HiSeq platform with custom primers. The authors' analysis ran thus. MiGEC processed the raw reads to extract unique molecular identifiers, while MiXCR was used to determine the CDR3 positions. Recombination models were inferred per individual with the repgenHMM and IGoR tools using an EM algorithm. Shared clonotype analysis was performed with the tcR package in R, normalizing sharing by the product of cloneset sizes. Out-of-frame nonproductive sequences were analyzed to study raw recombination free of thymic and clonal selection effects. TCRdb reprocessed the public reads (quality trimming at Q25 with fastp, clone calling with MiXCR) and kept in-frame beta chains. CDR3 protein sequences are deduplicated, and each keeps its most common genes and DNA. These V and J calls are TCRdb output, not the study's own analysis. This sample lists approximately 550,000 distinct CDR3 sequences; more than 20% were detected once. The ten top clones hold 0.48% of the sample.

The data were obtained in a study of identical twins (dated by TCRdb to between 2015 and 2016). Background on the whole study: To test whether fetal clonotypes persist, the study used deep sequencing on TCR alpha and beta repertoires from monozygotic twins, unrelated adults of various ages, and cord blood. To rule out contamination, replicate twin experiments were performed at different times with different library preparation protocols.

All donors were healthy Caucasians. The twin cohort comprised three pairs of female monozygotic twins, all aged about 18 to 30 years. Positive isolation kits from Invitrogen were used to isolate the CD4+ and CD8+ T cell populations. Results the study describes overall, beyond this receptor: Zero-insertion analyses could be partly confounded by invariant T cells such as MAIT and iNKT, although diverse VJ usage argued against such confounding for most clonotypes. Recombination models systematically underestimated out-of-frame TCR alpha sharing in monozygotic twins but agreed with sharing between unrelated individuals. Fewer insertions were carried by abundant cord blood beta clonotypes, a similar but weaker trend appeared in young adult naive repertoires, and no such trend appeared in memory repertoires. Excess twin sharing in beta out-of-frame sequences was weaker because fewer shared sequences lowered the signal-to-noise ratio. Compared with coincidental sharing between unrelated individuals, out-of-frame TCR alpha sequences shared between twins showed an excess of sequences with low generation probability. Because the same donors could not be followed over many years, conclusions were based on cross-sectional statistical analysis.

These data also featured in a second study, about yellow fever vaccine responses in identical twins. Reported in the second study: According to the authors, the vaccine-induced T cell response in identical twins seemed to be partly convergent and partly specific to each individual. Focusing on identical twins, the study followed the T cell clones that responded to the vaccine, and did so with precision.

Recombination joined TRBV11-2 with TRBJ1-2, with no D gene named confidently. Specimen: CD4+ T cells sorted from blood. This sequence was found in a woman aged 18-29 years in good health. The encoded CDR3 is CASSARYGYTF. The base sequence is TGTGCCAGCAGCGCCCGCTATGGCTACACCTTC.